This T cell receptor (beta chain) was sequenced for a study of glioma-infiltrating T cells after dendritic cell vaccination. Whole-study context: Autologous tumor lysate-pulsed dendritic cell vaccination was given between about 2003 and 2013. Monocyte-derived dendritic cells, cultured seven days with IL-4 and GM-CSF, were pulsed with autologous tumor lysate. The study's findings and limits: No direct clonality-survival link was found; a diverse polyclonal response may matter.

A note on this clone: Its cognate antigen is unknown.

In germline, CDR1 is MGHRA, CDR2 YSYEKL. The CDR3 runs to 14 residues. With 1 base removed from V and 6 bases from J, the gap between germline ends came to 9 bases. The primer mix had 60 V beta and 13 J beta primers. Generated by immunoSEQ multiplex PCR, the TCRdb table keeps only in-frame clones and is missing some. The sample consists of around 73,000 clones, approximately 80% of them appearing once. This chain connects TRBV4-1 to TRBJ1-4; no firm D call. The receptor was isolated from a human donor with glioblastoma. Sequencing used blood, obtained before dendritic cell vaccination. The chain's CDR3 is CASSQAGSYEKLFF. The CDR3 DNA reads TGCGCCAGCAGCCAAGCCGGGTCGTATGAAAAACTGTTTTTT.